These 20 T cell receptor beta chains share one sample of origin, sequenced in a study of blood T cell repertoires in COVID-19. TCRdb keeps only in-frame clones here, not all; method: immunoSEQ multiplex PCR. Of approximately 54,000 clones listed, roughly 81% are singletons. Sequenced sample: peripheral blood. These receptors all stem from a woman aged 60-70 years with acute or convalescent COVID-19.

The chain is built from TRBV5-1 and TRBJ1-2; TRBD1 might be the D (5 bases). The CDR3 loop spans 15 amino acids. Germline V gene lookup returns CDR1 SGHRS and CDR2 YFSETQ. Trimming left V 1 base short and J 2 bases short, with 12 bases between. Here the CDR3 DNA reads TGCGCCAGCAGCTTGATGGGGACTACAAACTATGGCTACACCTTC. Protein: CASSLMGTTNYGYTF.

The V and J genes are TRBV7-8 and TRBJ2-3; 9 positions agree with TRBD2. The CDR3 has 16 residues. Germline loops: CDR1 SGHVS, CDR2 FQNEAQ. V dropped 5 bases and J dropped 5; count of bases not matched to a gene: 11. CDR3 residues: CASSPQRGARGDTQYF. The CDR3 DNA follows: TGTGCCAGCAGCCCCCAGCGGGGGGCTCGCGGAGATACGCAGTATTTT.

The chain uses TRBV6-5 and TRBJ2-1; possible D gene TRBD2, 5 bases. Germline CDR1 is MNHEY and CDR2 is SVGAGI. The CDR3 is made up of 15 amino acids. V was trimmed by 2 bases and J by 2 bases, leaving 10 bases between them. CDR3 protein: CASSYLSGAYNEQFF. The CDR3 coding sequence is TGTGCCAGCAGTTACCTGAGCGGAGCCTACAATGAGCAGTTCTTC.

The chain couples TRBV6-5 to TRBJ1-3; the D is unclear. V was shortened by 8 bases and J by 4 bases, with 6 bases between the two germline ends. The CDR3 consists of 11 residues. In germline, CDR1 is MNHEY, CDR2 SVGAGI. CDR3 nucleotides: TGTGCCAGCGGAGCCGGAAACACCATATATTTT. This encodes CASGAGNTIYF.

This chain connects TRBV7-2 to TRBJ2-1, with 7 bases lining up with TRBD2. The germline gives CDR1 SGHTA, CDR2 FQGNSA. The CDR3 loop spans 15 amino acids. V trimming: 5 bases; J trimming: 3 bases; junction bases outside the gene matches: 7. CDR3 protein: CASSLGRGNYNEQFF. In DNA form, the CDR3 reads TGTGCCAGCAGCCTAGGGCGGGGGAACTACAATGAGCAGTTCTTC.

Only one count was recorded for this clone. The chain's CDR3 is CASRASGSSYNEQFF. The DNA of the CDR3 is TGTGCCAGCAGGGCTAGCGGGAGCTCCTACAATGAGCAGTTCTTC. The chain is built from TRBV11-3 and TRBJ2-1, with TRBD2 identical over 10 bases. Germline V gene sequence: CDR1 SGHNT, CDR2 YENEEA. Trimming took 6 bases from V and 0 from J; bases not matched to a gene: 2. The CDR3 runs to 15 residues.

The chain has TRBV2 and TRBJ1-4; D is possibly TRBD1 (5 bases). V was shortened by 4 bases and J by 4 bases, with 7 bases between the two germline ends. The germline gives CDR1 SNHLY, CDR2 FYNNEI. This CDR3 comprises 13 residues. CDR3 sequence (DNA): TGTGCCAGCAGTGGGGGGGTTAATGAAAAACTGTTTTTT. This translates into CASSGGVNEKLFF.

The chain links TRBV7-2 to TRBJ2-1; 9 positions match TRBD2. Trimming took 1 base from V and 7 from J; bases not matched to a gene: 5. There are 15 residues in the CDR3. CDR1 is SGHTA, CDR2 FQGNSA, per germline. In DNA form, the CDR3 reads TGTGCCAGCAGCTTAGGCGGGGGGGCCTGGAATGAGCAGTTCTTC. Amino acid sequence: CASSLGGGAWNEQFF.

This chain joins TRBV5-5 and TRBJ1-5, with a tentative D call TRBD1 (6 bases). Trimming shortened V by 1 base and J by 2 bases, and 13 bases separated the two germline ends. Germline V gene data show CDR1 as SGHKS and CDR2 as YYEKEE (reference sequence). This CDR3 region has 16 residues. In nucleotides, the CDR3 is TGTGCCAGCAGCTTGTGGAGGCAGGGGCGCAATCAGCCCCAGCATTTT. Encoded protein: CASSLWRQGRNQPQHF.

V is TRBV28 and J is TRBJ2-2; possibly TRBD1 for D (6 bases). Between the trimmed V and J ends, which lost 9 bases and 6 bases, there was a span of 17 bases. Germline CDR1 and CDR2: MDHEN and SYDVKM. The length of the CDR3 is 14 residues. DNA for the CDR3: TGTGCCAGTTTTGCCGCTACAGGGCCCGGGGAGCTGTTTTTT. This gives the protein CASFAATGPGELFF.

The chain uses TRBV6-5 and TRBJ1-3; TRBD1 matches at 7 bases. V lost 2 bases, J lost 2 bases, and 0 bases stayed unmatched. Germline V CDR1 and CDR2: MNHEY, SVGAGI. The CDR3 runs to 14 residues. The chain's CDR3 is CASSYQGAGNTIYF. DNA for the CDR3: TGTGCCAGCAGTTACCAGGGGGCTGGAAACACCATATATTTT.

The V call is TRBV5-1, the J call TRBJ1-2, with TRBD1 identical over 10 bases. Per the germline V gene, CDR1 is SGHRS and CDR2 is YFSETQ. The CDR3 spans 14 residues. The V and J ends lost 4 bases and 7 bases, in that order; junction bases with no gene match: 7. The CDR3 nucleotides are TGCGCCAGCAGCCCGGACCGGGACAGGGGTGGCTACACCTTC. This translates into CASSPDRDRGGYTF.

The chain has TRBV5-8 and TRBJ2-1; tentative D call: TRBD2 (6 bases). V was clipped by 5 bases and J by 2 bases, with 14 bases between them. Germline V gene sequence: CDR1 SGHTS, CDR2 YDEGEE. There are 15 residues in the CDR3. The CDR3 loop reads CASRQGGATYNEQFF. The CDR3 bases are TGTGCCAGCAGACAAGGAGGGGCCACCTACAATGAGCAGTTCTTC.

This rearrangement joins TRBV3-1 (or the pseudogene TRBV3-2) to TRBJ1-4; no clear D. V lost 4 bases and J 0 bases, leaving 12 bases between the germline ends. CDR3 length: 16 amino acids. Germline V lookup: CDR1 LGHDT, CDR2 YNNKEL (reference sequence). The CDR3 DNA follows: TGTGCCAGCAGCCCCAGGTATTCCGCAACTAATGAAAAACTGTTTTTT. The encoded protein is CASSPRYSATNEKLFF.

CDR3 nucleotide sequence: TGTGCCAGCAGCTCCGGACGGGAGAGGTACGAGCAGTACTTC. Its protein is CASSSGRERYEQYF. The V call is TRBV7-2, the J call TRBJ2-7; a possible D gene is TRBD2 (6 bases). Germline V lookup: CDR1 SGHTA, CDR2 FQGNSA. This CDR3 is built from 14 residues. Trimming cost V 4 bases and J 4 bases, with 14 bases left between them.

V usage is TRBV9 and J usage is TRBJ1-2; D is unclear. The germline CDR1 and CDR2 sequences are SGDLS and YYNGEE. The CDR3 covers 13 residues. V gave up 2 bases and J gave up 6 bases, with 11 bases separating them. The CDR3 is CASSVASRNGYTF. The CDR3 DNA is TGTGCCAGCAGCGTGGCTAGCCGGAATGGCTACACCTTC.

The rearrangement joins TRBV5-4 to TRBJ2-5; D is perhaps TRBD1 (6 bases). V dropped 4 bases and J dropped 5 bases, with 24 bases sitting between them. Germline V gene data show CDR1 as SGHNT and CDR2 as YYREEE (reference sequence). The CDR3 sequence is 17 residues long. The CDR3 region has the DNA TGTGCCAGCAGCGATTTTGTGGGTGGGGGCCCGGTGGAGACCCAGTACTTC. Translating it yields CASSDFVGGGPVETQYF.

This clone occurred once. The J gene is TRBJ2-1, the V gene TRBV6-6; D is unclear. V was clipped by 2 bases and J by 6 bases, with 11 bases between them. CDR1 MNHNY and CDR2 SVGAGI come from the germline V gene (reference sequence). This CDR3 has 14 residues. For the CDR3, the DNA is TGTGCCAGCAGTTACCCGACTCCCGGCAATGAGCAGTTCTTC. Its translation is CASSYPTPGNEQFF.

The chain is built from TRBV6-1 and TRBJ1-2; D might be TRBD1 (6 bases). The germline CDR1 and CDR2 sequences are MNHNS and SASEGT. V lost 1 base and J 0 bases, leaving 15 bases between the germline ends. The CDR3 spans 17 residues. This chain's CDR3 is CASSEGRTAGANYGYTF. Written as DNA, the CDR3 is TGTGCCAGCAGTGAAGGTAGAACGGCAGGGGCTAACTATGGCTACACCTTC.

This clone was picked up one time. The chain recombines TRBV6-1 with TRBJ1-1, with a tentative D call TRBD1 (5 bases). Germline CDR1 MNHNS, CDR2 SASEGT. CDR3 length: 14 residues. Trimming took 1 base from V and 1 from J, leaving 7 bases between them. As DNA, the CDR3 is TGTGCCAGCAGTGAAGGGGGCGCGAACACTGAAGCTTTCTTT. It yields the protein CASSEGGANTEAFF.